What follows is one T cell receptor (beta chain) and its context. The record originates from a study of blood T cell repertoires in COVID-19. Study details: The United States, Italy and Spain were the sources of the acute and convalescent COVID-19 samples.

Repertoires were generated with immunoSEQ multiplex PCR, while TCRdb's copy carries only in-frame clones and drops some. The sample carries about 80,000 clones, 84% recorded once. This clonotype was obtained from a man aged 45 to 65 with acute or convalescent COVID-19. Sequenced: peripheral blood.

The CDR3 DNA follows: TGTGCCAGCAAGGCCGACTTCTACGAGCAGTACTTC. Translation: CASKADFYEQYF. The rearrangement joins TRBV2 to TRBJ2-7; no reliable D call. The V gene lost 7 bases and the J gene lost 3 bases, with 10 bases spanning the gap. Germline values: CDR1 SNHLY, CDR2 FYNNEI. This CDR3 has 12 amino acids.